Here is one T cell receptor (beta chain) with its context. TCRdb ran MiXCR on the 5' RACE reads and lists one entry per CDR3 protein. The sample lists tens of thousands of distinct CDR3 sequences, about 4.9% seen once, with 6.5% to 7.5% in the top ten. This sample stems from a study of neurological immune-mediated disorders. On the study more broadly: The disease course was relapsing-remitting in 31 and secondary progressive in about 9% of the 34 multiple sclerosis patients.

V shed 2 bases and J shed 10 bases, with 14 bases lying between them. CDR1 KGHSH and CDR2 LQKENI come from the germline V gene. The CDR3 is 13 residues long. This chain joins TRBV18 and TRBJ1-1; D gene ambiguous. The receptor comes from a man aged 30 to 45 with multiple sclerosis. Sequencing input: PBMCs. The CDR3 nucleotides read TGTGCCAGCTCACCAAAAGGCGACACCGGAGCTTTCTTT. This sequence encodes CASSPKGDTGAFF.